This TCR beta chain was sequenced during a study of Tregs in tolerant kidney transplant recipients. Study results and caveats: This study did not directly address biological reproducibility.

Unstimulated Tregs (CD4+CD25+CD127-) and CD4+CD25- non-Tregs were sorted from PBMCs. Sequencing was performed with immunoSEQ multiplex PCR; in TCRdb, only in-frame clones are kept and a portion is missing. The sample shows about 240,000 clones, about four fifths of them seen only once. As regards this clone: Antigen specificity is unknown.

The CDR3 loop spans 13 amino acids. The V gene's germline CDR1 is SGHVS and CDR2 FNYEAQ. The V and J ends lost 7 bases and 1 base respectively, with 9 bases between them. This chain connects TRBV7-6 to TRBJ2-3; D uncertain. The sample taken for sequencing was CD4+ T cells from blood. This receptor was taken from a human donor in good health. The CDR3 spells CASNLPGTDTQYF. In DNA form, the CDR3 reads TGTGCCAGCAACCTTCCGGGCACAGATACGCAGTATTTT.